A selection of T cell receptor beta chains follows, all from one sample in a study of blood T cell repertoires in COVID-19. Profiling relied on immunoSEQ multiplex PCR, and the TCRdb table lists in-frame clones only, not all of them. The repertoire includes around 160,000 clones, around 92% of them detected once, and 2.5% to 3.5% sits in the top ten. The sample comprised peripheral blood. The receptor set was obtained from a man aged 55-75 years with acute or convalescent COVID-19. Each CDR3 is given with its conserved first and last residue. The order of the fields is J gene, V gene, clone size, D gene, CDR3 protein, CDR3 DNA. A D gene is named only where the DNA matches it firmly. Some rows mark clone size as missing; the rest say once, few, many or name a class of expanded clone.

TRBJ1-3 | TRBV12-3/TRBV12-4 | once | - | CASSPDSRNTIYF | TGTGCCAGCAGTCCAGACAGCCGAAACACCATATATTTT
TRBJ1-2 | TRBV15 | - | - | CATSRDTPFYGYTF | TGTGCCACCAGCAGAGATACACCCTTCTATGGCTACACCTTC
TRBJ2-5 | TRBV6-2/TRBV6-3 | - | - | CASSYHRLQETQYF | TGTGCCAGCAGTTACCACCGCCTACAAGAGACCCAGTACTTC
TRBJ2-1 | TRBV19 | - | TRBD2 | CASSITTSGRRDEQFF | TGTGCCAGTAGCATTACGACTAGCGGGAGAAGGGATGAGCAGTTCTTC
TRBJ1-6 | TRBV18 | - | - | CASSPLRGDNSPLHF | TGTGCCAGCTCACCTTTGAGAGGTGACAATTCACCCCTCCACTTT
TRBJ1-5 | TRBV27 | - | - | CASSIDLYSNQPQHF | TGTGCCAGCAGTATAGATCTCTATAGCAATCAGCCCCAGCATTTT
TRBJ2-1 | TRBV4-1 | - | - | CASSQDDPNRWNEQFF | TGCGCCAGCAGCCAAGATGACCCGAACAGGTGGAATGAGCAGTTCTTC
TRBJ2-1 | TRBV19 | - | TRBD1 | CASITGGWNEQFF | TGTGCCAGTATTACAGGGGGCTGGAATGAGCAGTTCTTC
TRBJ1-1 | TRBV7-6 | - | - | CASSRIWTEAFF | TGTGCCAGCAGCAGAATTTGGACAGAAGCTTTCTTT
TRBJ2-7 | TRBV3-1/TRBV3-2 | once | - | CASSQVSGPSYEQYF | TGTGCCAGCAGCCAAGTTTCGGGTCCTTCCTACGAGCAGTACTTC
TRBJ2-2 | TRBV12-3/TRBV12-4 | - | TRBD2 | CAGGLENTGELFF | TGTGCCGGGGGACTAGAAAACACCGGGGAGCTGTTTTTT
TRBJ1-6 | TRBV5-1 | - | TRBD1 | CASSSTGDGSPLHF | TGCGCCAGCAGCTCAACAGGGGACGGTTCACCCCTCCACTTT
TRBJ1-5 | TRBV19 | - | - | CASSIVQGTRQPQHF | TGTGCCAGTAGTATCGTTCAGGGGACCCGGCAGCCCCAGCATTTT
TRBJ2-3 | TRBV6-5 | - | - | CASRSGGGPTDTQYF | TGTGCCAGCAGGTCCGGCGGGGGCCCCACAGATACGCAGTATTTT
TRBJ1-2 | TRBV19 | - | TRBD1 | CASRPNRGRAYGYTF | TGTGCCAGTAGACCCAACAGGGGGAGGGCCTATGGCTACACCTTC
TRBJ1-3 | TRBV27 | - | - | CASSETSLSGNTIYF | TGTGCCAGCAGCGAGACAAGCCTCTCTGGAAACACCATATATTTT
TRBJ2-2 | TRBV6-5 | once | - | CASSYLREGELFF | TGTGCCAGCAGTTACCTCAGGGAAGGGGAGCTGTTTTTT